Below, 21 T cell receptor beta chains from the same sample are listed, as sequenced in a study of blood T cell repertoires in COVID-19. Sequenced by immunoSEQ multiplex PCR; TCRdb stores in-frame clones only, minus some. The sample contains a few hundred thousand clones, roughly 90% of which appear only once. Source material: peripheral blood. Every receptor here comes from a woman under 40 with COVID-19, enrolled during active disease.

The genes are TRBV11-1 and TRBJ2-2; unclear D gene. Trimming left V 7 bases short and J 7 bases short, with 10 bases between. The CDR3 loop spans 12 amino acids. Looked up from germline, CDR1 is SGHAT and CDR2 is FQDESV (reference sequence). The CDR3: CASTPGYGELFF. In DNA, the CDR3 is TGTGCCAGCACCCCGGGTTACGGGGAGCTGTTTTTT.

V and J are TRBV2 and TRBJ2-2; TRBD1 agrees at 11 bases. V shed 2 bases and J 6 bases; nucleotides not matched to a gene: 17. CDR1 and CDR2 (germline): SNHLY, FYNNEI. This CDR3 spans 20 amino acids. DNA of the CDR3: TGTGCCAGCAGTGAATTGTCTATACGGGACAGGGGGATGAAGGCCGGGGAGCTGTTTTTT. It is translated as CASSELSIRDRGMKAGELFF.

Of note for this clone: One end of the junction is discordant with germline, which a read error may explain. The chain couples TRBV5-1 to TRBJ1-2; no reliable D call. The CDR3 length is 14 residues. Germline assignment: CDR1 SGHRS and CDR2 YFSETQ. The CDR3 protein is CATSLGGTNYGYTF. The CDR3 DNA reads TGCGCCACCAGCTTGGGCGGAACTAACTATGGCTACACCTTC.

This clone was seen a handful of times. V usage is TRBV6-5 and J usage is TRBJ2-3; D is perhaps TRBD2 (5 bases). Per the germline V gene, CDR1 is MNHEY and CDR2 is SVGAGI. The V and J ends lost 5 bases and 5 bases respectively, with 8 bases between them. This CDR3 spans 12 amino acids. For the CDR3, the DNA is TGTGCCAGCAGTCCGGGGAGAGATACGCAGTATTTT. Protein product: CASSPGRDTQYF.

The chain is built from TRBV7-3 and TRBJ2-1; D is perhaps TRBD2 (5 bases). From germline, CDR1 is SGHTA and CDR2 FQGTGA. CDR3 length equals 15 residues. V gave up 2 bases and J gave up 10 bases, with 18 bases separating them. The CDR3 here is CASSLDGGLVTEQFF. For the CDR3, the DNA is TGTGCCAGCAGCTTAGATGGCGGGCTAGTTACAGAGCAGTTCTTC.

The chain employs TRBV11-2 and TRBJ2-1; D possibly corresponds to TRBD2 (6 bases). There are 15 residues in the CDR3. Trimming removed 3 bases from V and 7 bases from J, with 16 bases in between. The germline V gene has CDR1 SGHAT and CDR2 FQNNGV. The CDR3 here is CASSFPGTRLNEQFF. CDR3 bases: TGTGCCAGCAGCTTCCCGGGGACTCGGTTAAATGAGCAGTTCTTC.

This clone was picked up many times. The chain recombines TRBV10-2 with TRBJ1-1, with 11 bases matching TRBD1. Germline lookup yields CDR1 WSHSY and CDR2 SAAADI. V shed 5 bases, J shed 3 bases, and the junction held 2 bases outside the gene matches. The CDR3 contains 14 residues. CDR3 protein: CASSPGQGDTEAFF. CDR3 DNA sequence: TGCGCCAGCAGTCCGGGACAGGGGGACACTGAAGCTTTCTTT.

This chain connects TRBV28 to TRBJ2-7; 7 nucleotides align to TRBD2. The CDR3 has 15 amino acids. The germline V gene has CDR1 MDHEN and CDR2 SYDVKM. V lost 8 bases and J lost 1; bases outside the gene matches: 11. The CDR3 reads CASPPSRGLSYEQYF. CDR3 DNA sequence: TGTGCCAGCCCTCCCTCGCGGGGACTATCCTACGAGCAGTACTTC.

As concerns this clone: The same CDR3 can be traced to other DNA sequences in this sample. The gene calls are TRBV9 and TRBJ1-1; D is perhaps TRBD1 (6 bases). The germline gives CDR1 SGDLS, CDR2 YYNGEE. V was cut by 0 bases and J by 1 base, with 7 bases left in between. The CDR3 has 14 residues. The CDR3 spells CASSVGGQNTEAFF. The CDR3 DNA reads TGTGCCAGCAGCGTAGGGGGGCAGAACACTGAAGCTTTCTTT.

J is TRBJ1-2 and V is TRBV9; no definite D call. The germline CDR1 and CDR2 sequences are SGDLS and YYNGEE. The CDR3 length is 16 residues. V lost 1 base and J lost 5, with 18 bases in between. The CDR3 sequence is CASSVSPIPLRYGYTF. DNA for the CDR3: TGTGCCAGCAGCGTAAGTCCCATCCCACTGAGATATGGCTACACCTTC.

V gene TRBV6-6 combines with J gene TRBJ2-5, with D tentatively TRBD1 (5 bases). The V gene lost 2 bases and the J gene lost 4 bases, with 8 bases spanning the gap. The CDR3 extends over 13 amino acids. CDR1 MNHNY and CDR2 SVGAGI come from the germline V gene (reference sequence). The CDR3 nucleotides are TGTGCCAGCAGTTACCGCAGGGTAGAGACCCAGTACTTC. Encoded protein: CASSYRRVETQYF.

DNA of the CDR3: TGTGCCAGCAGCGAGGGTCGCCAAGAGACCCAGTACTTC. Protein: CASSEGRQETQYF. The chain carries TRBV5-4 and TRBJ2-5; a weak D match, TRBD2 (5 bases). Germline CDR1 is SGHNT and CDR2 is YYREEE (reference sequence). CDR3 size: 13 residues. Trimming shortened V by 4 bases and J by 1 base, and 8 bases separated the two germline ends.

Written as DNA, the CDR3 is TGTGCCAGCAGCTTACAGGGGGCTGGGACCCAGTACTTC. Protein: CASSLQGAGTQYF. The chain employs TRBV7-2 and TRBJ2-5; 8 nucleotides match TRBD1. CDR3 size: 13 residues. Trimming took 2 bases from V and 7 from J; bases not matched to a gene: 3. Germline lookup yields CDR1 SGHTA and CDR2 FQGNSA.

The chain has TRBV5-6 and TRBJ2-7, with a weak D call TRBD2 (5 bases). This CDR3 comprises 12 residues. Trimming pared 4 bases from V and 2 bases from J, leaving 7 bases between. The germline CDR1 and CDR2 sequences are SGHDT and YYEEEE. CDR3 in amino acids: CASSGLTYEQYF. The CDR3 DNA sequence: TGTGCCAGCAGCGGACTCACCTACGAGCAGTACTTC.

This clone was counted once. The chain employs TRBV5-4 and TRBJ2-7; 9 bases agree with TRBD1. This CDR3 comprises 15 residues. CDR1 SGHNT and CDR2 YYREEE come from the germline V gene (reference sequence). The trim removed 4 bases at V and 3 bases at J, leaving 8 bases unmatched. CDR3 sequence (DNA): TGTGCCAGCAGCCGGGGAGGACAGGGGAACTACGAGCAGTACTTC. It translates to CASSRGGQGNYEQYF.

V gene TRBV28 combines with J gene TRBJ1-2; possibly TRBD1 for D (5 bases). The V gene's germline CDR1 is MDHEN and CDR2 SYDVKM. This CDR3 contains 14 residues. Trimming pared 5 bases from V and 3 bases from J, leaving 13 bases between. The CDR3 spells CASSLGAAYYGYTF. The CDR3 nucleotides read TGTGCCAGCAGTCTAGGGGCGGCGTACTATGGCTACACCTTC.

J is TRBJ2-5 and V is TRBV30; 8 bases map to TRBD1. V lost 0 bases to trimming and J lost 5 bases; unmatched junction nucleotides: 8. The CDR3 has 15 residues. Germline CDR1 reads GTSNPN; CDR2 reads SVGIG (reference sequence). The CDR3 protein is CAWSVLGQARETQYF. The CDR3 DNA reads TGTGCCTGGAGTGTACTGGGACAGGCACGGGAGACCCAGTACTTC. The entire variable domain, with the rest obtained from reference TRBV30 and TRBJ2-5, is as follows: SQTIHQWPATLVQPVGSPLSLECTVEGTSNPNLYWYRQAAGRGLQLLFYSVGIGQISSEVPQNLSASRPQDRQFILSSKKLLLSDSGFYLCAWSVLGQARETQYFGPGTRLLVL.

The chain couples TRBV5-1 to TRBJ2-5, with TRBD1 matching over 7 bases. Germline V lookup: CDR1 SGHRS, CDR2 YFSETQ. The junction had 8 bases not matched to a gene; V was cut back by 0 bases and J by 3 bases. This CDR3 spans 16 amino acids. CDR3 sequence reads: CASSLGDRARKETQYF. Here the CDR3 DNA reads TGCGCCAGCAGCTTGGGTGACAGGGCCAGAAAAGAGACCCAGTACTTC.

This chain uses TRBV29-1 with TRBJ2-4; D remains unclear. V gave up 3 bases and J gave up 3 bases, with 3 bases separating them. The CDR3 loop spans 11 amino acids. Germline lookup yields CDR1 SQVTM and CDR2 ANQGSEA. CDR3 region: CSVDSKNIQYF. Here the CDR3 DNA reads TGCAGCGTTGACAGCAAAAACATTCAGTACTTC.

This chain joins TRBV19 and TRBJ2-2; TRBD1 is a possible D gene (5 bases). From germline, CDR1 is LNHDA and CDR2 SQIVND (reference sequence). This CDR3 region has 18 residues. V dropped 7 bases and J dropped 1 base, with 22 bases sitting between them. CDR3 sequence reads: CASTYRWGSPENTGELFF. CDR3 sequence (DNA): TGTGCCAGTACTTACAGGTGGGGCAGCCCTGAGAACACCGGGGAGCTGTTTTTT.

This clone appeared once. This sequence joins TRBV27 and TRBJ2-1; D gene ambiguous. The V gene's germline CDR1 is MNHEY and CDR2 SMNVEV (reference sequence). V lost 0 bases, J lost 15 bases, and 15 bases lay in between. This CDR3 contains 13 residues. CDR3 coding DNA: TGTGCCAGCAGTTTATCCGGTGCCAGGAAGCCGTTCTTC. Amino acids: CASSLSGARKPFF.